The clone carrying this T cell receptor beta chain was recorded only once. Clones were read by immunoSEQ multiplex PCR, and TCRdb kept only the in-frame ones, dropping some. Of some 91,000 clones detected, approximately 90% appear once; the ten largest clones hold 10% to 15%. These data come from a study of T cell responses to AZD1222 COVID-19 vaccine. The germline V gene has CDR1 SGHAT and CDR2 FQNNGV. The CDR3 spans 15 residues. V was pared by 2 bases and J by 1 base, with 9 bases between. The source is an adult in good health. The sequencing used peripheral blood, collected on day 0 of AZD1222 vaccination. The J gene is TRBJ1-5, the V gene TRBV11-2; possibly TRBD1 for D (6 bases). This chain's CDR3 is CASSLRGASNQPQHF. CDR3 nucleotide sequence: TGTGCCAGCAGCTTAAGGGGGGCGAGCAATCAGCCCCAGCATTTT.